One sample yielded the 5 T cell receptor beta chains listed below, sequenced in a study of Graves' ophthalmopathy and Graves' hyperthyroidism. The sequenced template was RNA, covering the TCR beta CDR3 region. The first-round RT-PCR employed HTBI primers together with the Qiagen OneStep RT-PCR kit. A multiplex PCR was then performed as the second round. TCRdb processed the multiplex PCR reads anew with MiXCR; each CDR3 protein has one entry. Of about 370,000 distinct CDR3 sequences listed, about 18% are singletons. Input material: peripheral blood. The source is a young woman with Graves' ophthalmopathy.

This rearrangement joins TRBV11-2 to TRBJ1-2, with a tentative D call TRBD1 (5 bases). Germline lookup yields CDR1 SGHAT and CDR2 FQNNGV. The CDR3 length is 14 residues. Trimming removed 8 bases at V and 5 bases at J, with 18 bases between. CDR3 loop: CASGGSRGLYGYTF. The CDR3 DNA follows: TGTGCCAGCGGTGGCAGCCGGGGGTTGTATGGCTACACCTTC.

This clonotype has ten or more counts. The gene calls are TRBV2 and TRBJ2-7; the match to TRBD1 covers 7 bases. This CDR3 is 13 amino acids long. The junction had 9 bases not matched to a gene; V was cut back by 8 bases and J by 5 bases. The V gene's germline CDR1 is SNHLY and CDR2 FYNNEI. Here the CDR3 DNA reads TGTGCCAGCCGGTCCTCAGGGACAGACGAGCAGTACTTC. Translation gives CASRSSGTDEQYF.

This clonotype was counted ten times or more. The gene calls are TRBV27 and TRBJ1-6; D is ambiguous. Germline CDR1 MNHEY, CDR2 SMNVEV (reference sequence). CDR3 size: 13 residues. Trimming cost V 5 bases and J 9 bases, with 11 bases left between them. The chain's CDR3 is CASSQNSVSPLHF. Written as DNA, the CDR3 is TGTGCCAGCAGTCAAAACAGCGTTTCACCCCTCCACTTT.

This clonotype was counted many times. The chain combines TRBV12-3 or TRBV12-4 with TRBJ1-5, with unresolved D. Trimming took off 3 bases at V and 11 bases at J, with 17 bases between the two ends. CDR3 length: 14 amino acids. The CDR3 bases are TGTGCCAGCAGTTTCAGGCAGAATTCTGGGGCCCAGCATTTT. The encoded protein is CASSFRQNSGAQHF.

Ten or more counts support this clonotype. The chain combines TRBV20-1 with TRBJ2-3; D gene uncertain. The CDR3 is made up of 15 amino acids. V lost 6 bases and J 2 bases, leaving 18 bases between the germline ends. Germline values: CDR1 DFQATT, CDR2 SNEGSKA (reference sequence). CDR3 DNA sequence: TGCAGTGCCCGTCCCCCAGCCCACACCACAGATACGCAGTATTTT. This translates into CSARPPAHTTDTQYF.